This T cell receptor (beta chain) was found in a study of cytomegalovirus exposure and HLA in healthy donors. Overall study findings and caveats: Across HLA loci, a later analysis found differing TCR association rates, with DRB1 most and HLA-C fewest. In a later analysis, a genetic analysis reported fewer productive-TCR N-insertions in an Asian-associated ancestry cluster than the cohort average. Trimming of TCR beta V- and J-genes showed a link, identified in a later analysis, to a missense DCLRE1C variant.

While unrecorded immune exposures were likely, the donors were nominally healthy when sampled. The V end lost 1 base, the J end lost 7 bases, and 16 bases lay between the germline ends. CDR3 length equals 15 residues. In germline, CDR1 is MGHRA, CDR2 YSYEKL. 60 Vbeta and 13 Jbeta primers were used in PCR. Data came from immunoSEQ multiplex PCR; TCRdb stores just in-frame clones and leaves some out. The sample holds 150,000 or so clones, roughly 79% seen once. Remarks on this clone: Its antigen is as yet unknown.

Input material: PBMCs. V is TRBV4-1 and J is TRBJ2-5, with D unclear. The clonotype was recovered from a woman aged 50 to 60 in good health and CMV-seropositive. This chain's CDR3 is CASSQGLAPVGTQYF. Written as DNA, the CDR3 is TGCGCCAGCAGCCAAGGGTTAGCCCCAGTAGGGACCCAGTACTTC.